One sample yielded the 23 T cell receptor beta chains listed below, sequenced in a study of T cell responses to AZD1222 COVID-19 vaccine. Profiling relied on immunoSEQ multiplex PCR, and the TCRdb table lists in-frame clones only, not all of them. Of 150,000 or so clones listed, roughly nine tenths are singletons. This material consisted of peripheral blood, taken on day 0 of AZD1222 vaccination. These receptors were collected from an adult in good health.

The CDR3, as DNA: TGTGCCAGCAGCCAAGCACGCCTTGGTGAGCAGTTCTTC. Protein sequence: CASSQARLGEQFF. This chain joins TRBV14 and TRBJ2-1, with unresolved D. The V end lost 1 base, the J end lost 9 bases, and 10 bases lay between the germline ends. Germline values: CDR1 SGHDN, CDR2 FVKESK. This CDR3 contains 13 residues.

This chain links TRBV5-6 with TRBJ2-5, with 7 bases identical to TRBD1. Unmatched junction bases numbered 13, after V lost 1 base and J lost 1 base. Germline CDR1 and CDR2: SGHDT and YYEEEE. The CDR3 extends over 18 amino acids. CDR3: CASSLIAQGQRFQETQYF. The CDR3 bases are TGTGCCAGCAGCTTGATTGCCCAGGGACAGCGATTCCAAGAGACCCAGTACTTC.

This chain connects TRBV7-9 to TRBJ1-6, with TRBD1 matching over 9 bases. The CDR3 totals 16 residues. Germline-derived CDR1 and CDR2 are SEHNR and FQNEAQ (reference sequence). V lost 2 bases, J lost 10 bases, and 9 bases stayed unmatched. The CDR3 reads CASSLRGQGTGSPLHF. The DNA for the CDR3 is TGTGCCAGCAGCTTACGGGGACAGGGAACGGGATCACCCCTCCACTTT.

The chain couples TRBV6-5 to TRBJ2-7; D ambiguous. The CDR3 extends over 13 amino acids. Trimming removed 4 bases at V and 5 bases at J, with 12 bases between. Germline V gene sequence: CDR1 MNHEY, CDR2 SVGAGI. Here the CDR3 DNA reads TGTGCCAGCAGTTGGTGGGCGACCCACGAGCAGTACGTC. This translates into CASSWWATHEQYV.

CDR3 bases: TGTGCCAGCAGCTATACGTTGGGCGACGGCTACACCTTC. Protein sequence: CASSYTLGDGYTF. The V call is TRBV11-2, the J call TRBJ1-2; D unresolved. CDR1 and CDR2 from the germline V gene are SGHAT and FQNNGV. V was pared by 4 bases and J by 8 bases, with 14 bases between. The CDR3 has 13 residues.

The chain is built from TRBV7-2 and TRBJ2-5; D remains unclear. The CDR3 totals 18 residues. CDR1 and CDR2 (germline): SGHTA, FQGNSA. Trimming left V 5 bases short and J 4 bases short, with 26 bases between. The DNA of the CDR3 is TGTGCCAGCAGCCAGATAAGTGGGCGGTTATCGGCCCGAGAGACCCAGTACTTC. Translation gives CASSQISGRLSARETQYF.

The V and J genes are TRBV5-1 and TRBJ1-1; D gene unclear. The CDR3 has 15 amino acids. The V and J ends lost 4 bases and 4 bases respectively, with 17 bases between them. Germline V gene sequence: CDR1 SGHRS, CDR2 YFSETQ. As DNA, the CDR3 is TGCGCCAGCAGCCCGGACCAGTCCATGGGCACTGAAGCTTTCTTT. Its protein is CASSPDQSMGTEAFF. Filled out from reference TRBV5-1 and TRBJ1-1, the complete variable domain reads KAGVTQTPRYLIKTRGQQVTLSCSPISGHRSVSWYQQTPGQGLQFLFEYFSETQRNKGNFPGRFSGRQFSNSRSEMNVSTLELGDSALYLCASSPDQSMGTEAFFGQGTRLTVV.

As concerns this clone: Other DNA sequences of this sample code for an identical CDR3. The CDR3 loop reads CASSPAGQETQYF. The CDR3 region has the DNA TGTGCCAGCTCCCCGGCGGGGCAAGAGACCCAGTACTTC. The V and J genes are TRBV18 and TRBJ2-5, with D perhaps matching TRBD2 (6 bases). V was pared by 6 bases and J by 2 bases, with 10 bases between. The germline CDR1 and CDR2 sequences are KGHSH and LQKENI. The CDR3 length is 13 residues.

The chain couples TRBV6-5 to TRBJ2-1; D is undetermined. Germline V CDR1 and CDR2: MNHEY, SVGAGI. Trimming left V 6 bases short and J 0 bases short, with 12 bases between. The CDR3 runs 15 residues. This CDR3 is CASRANLGSYNEQFF. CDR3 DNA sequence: TGTGCCAGCAGGGCCAACCTTGGCTCCTACAATGAGCAGTTCTTC.

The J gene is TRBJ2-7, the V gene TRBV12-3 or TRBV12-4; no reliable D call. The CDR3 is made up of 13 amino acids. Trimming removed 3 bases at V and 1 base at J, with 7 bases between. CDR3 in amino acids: CASSFTASYEQYV. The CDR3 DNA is TGTGCCAGCAGTTTTACCGCATCCTACGAGCAGTACGTC.

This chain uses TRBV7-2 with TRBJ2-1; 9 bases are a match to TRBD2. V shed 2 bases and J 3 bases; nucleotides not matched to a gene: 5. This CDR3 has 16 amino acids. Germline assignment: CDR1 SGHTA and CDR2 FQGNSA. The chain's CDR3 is CASSLKTSGVYNEQFF. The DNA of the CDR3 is TGTGCCAGCAGCTTAAAGACTAGCGGAGTCTACAATGAGCAGTTCTTC.

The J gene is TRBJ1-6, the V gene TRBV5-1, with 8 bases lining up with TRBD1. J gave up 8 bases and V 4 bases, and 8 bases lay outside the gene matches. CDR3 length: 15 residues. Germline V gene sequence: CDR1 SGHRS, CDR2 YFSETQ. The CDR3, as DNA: TGCGCCAGCAGCGCCCGGACAGGGACCGATTCACCCCTCCACTTT. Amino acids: CASSARTGTDSPLHF.

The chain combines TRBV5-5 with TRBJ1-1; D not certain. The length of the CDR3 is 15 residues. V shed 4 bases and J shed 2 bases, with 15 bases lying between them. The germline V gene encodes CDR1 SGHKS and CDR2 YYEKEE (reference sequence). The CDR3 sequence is CASSPNVMTNTEAFF. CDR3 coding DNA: TGTGCCAGCAGCCCCAACGTAATGACAAACACTGAAGCTTTCTTT.

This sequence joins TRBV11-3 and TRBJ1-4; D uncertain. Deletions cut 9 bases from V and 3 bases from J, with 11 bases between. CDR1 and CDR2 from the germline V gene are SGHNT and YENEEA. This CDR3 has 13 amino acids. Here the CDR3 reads CARKEGPNEKLFF. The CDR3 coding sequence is TGTGCCAGAAAGGAAGGACCTAATGAAAAACTGTTTTTT.

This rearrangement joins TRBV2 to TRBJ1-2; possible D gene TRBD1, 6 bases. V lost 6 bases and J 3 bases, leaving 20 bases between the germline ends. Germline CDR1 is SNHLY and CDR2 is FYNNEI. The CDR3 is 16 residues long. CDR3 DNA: TGTGCCAGCAGCCAACGCGGGACATCGATTTACTATGGCTACACCTTC. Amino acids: CASSQRGTSIYYGYTF.

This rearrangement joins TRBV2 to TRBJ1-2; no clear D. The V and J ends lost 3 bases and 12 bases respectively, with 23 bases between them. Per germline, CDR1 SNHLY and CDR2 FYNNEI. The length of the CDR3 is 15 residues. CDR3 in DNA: TGTGCCAGCAGTGAGGCCCTTGGGTCTCCTATGGCTAACACCTTC. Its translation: CASSEALGSPMANTF.

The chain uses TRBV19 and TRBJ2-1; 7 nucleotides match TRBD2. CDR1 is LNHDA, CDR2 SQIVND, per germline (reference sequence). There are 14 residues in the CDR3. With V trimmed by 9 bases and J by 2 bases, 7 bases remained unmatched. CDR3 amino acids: CASREGLPYNEQFF. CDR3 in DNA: TGTGCCAGCAGGGAGGGACTACCCTACAATGAGCAGTTCTTC.

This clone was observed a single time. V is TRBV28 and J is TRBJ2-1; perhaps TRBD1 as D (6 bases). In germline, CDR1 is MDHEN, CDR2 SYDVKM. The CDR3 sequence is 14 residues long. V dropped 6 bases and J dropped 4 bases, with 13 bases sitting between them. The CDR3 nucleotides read TGTGCCAGCAGCTTAGGACAGTTATACAATGAGCAGTTCTTC. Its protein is CASSLGQLYNEQFF.

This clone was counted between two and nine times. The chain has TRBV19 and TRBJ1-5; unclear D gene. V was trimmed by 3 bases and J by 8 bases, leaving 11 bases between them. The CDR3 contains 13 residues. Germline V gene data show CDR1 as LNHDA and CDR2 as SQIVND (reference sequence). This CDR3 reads CASSMRSGEPQHF. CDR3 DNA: TGTGCCAGTAGTATGAGGTCTGGGGAGCCCCAGCATTTT.

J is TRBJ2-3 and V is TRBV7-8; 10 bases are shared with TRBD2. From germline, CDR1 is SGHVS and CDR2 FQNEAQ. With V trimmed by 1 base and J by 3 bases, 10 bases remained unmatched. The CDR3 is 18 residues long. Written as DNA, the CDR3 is TGTGCCAGCAGCTTAGAACTAGCGGGATCGGCCCCGACAGATACGCAGTATTTT. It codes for CASSLELAGSAPTDTQYF.

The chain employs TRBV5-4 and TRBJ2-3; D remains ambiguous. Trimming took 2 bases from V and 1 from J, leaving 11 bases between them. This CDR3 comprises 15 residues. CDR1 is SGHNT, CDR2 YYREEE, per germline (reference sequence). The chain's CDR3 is CASSLGSARTDTQYF. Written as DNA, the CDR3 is TGTGCCAGCAGCTTAGGATCAGCTCGCACAGATACGCAGTATTTT.

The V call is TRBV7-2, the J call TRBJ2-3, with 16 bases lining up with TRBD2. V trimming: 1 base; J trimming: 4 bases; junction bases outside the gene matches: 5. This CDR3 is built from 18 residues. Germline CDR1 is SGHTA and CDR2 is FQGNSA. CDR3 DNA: TGTGCCAGCAGCTTAGTAGGGACTAGCGGGGGGGCCCCAGATACGCAGTATTTT. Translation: CASSLVGTSGGAPDTQYF.

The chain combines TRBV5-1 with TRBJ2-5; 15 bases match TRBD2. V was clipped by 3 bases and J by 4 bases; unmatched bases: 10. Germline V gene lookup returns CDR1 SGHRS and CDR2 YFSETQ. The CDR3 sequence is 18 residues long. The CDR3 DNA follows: TGCGCCAGCAGCTCTGGACTAGCGGGAGGGTCCTGGGTAGAGACCCAGTACTTC. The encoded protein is CASSSGLAGGSWVETQYF.